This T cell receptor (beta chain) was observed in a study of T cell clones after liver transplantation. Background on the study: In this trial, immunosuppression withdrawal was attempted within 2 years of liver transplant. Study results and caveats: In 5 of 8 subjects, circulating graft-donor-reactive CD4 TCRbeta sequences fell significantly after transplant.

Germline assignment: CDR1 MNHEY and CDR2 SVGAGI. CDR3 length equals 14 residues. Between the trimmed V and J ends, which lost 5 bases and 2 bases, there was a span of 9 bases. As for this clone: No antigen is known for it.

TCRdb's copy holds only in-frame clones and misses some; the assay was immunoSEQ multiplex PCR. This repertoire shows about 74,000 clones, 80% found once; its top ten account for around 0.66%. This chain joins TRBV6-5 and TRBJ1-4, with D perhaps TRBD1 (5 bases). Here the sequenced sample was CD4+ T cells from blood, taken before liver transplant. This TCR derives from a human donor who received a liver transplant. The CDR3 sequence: CASSHGGTNEKLFF. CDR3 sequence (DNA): TGTGCCAGCAGTCACGGGGGGACTAATGAAAAACTGTTTTTT.